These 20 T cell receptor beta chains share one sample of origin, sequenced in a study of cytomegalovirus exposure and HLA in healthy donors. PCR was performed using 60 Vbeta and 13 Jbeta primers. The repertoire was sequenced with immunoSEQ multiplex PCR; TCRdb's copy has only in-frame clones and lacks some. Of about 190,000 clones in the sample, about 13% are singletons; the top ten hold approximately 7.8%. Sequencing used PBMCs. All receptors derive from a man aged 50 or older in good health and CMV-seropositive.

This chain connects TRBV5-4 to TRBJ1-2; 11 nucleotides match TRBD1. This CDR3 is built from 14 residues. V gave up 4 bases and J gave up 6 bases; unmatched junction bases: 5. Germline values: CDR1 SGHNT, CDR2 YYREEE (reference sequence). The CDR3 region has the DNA TGTGCCAGCAGCCCCTGGACAGGGGGCGATGGCTACACCTTC. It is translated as CASSPWTGGDGYTF.

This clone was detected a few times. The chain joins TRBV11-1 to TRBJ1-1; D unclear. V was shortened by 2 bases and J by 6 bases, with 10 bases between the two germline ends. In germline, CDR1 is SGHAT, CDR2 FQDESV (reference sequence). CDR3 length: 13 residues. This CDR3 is CASSLNLLAEAFF. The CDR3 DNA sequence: TGTGCCAGCAGCTTAAACTTGCTGGCTGAAGCTTTCTTT. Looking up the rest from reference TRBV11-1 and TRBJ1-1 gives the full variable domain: EAEVAQSPRYKITEKSQAVAFWCDPISGHATLYWYRQILGQGPELLVQFQDESVVDDSQLPKDRFSAERLKGVDSTLKIQPAELGDSAMYLCASSLNLLAEAFFGQGTRLTVV.

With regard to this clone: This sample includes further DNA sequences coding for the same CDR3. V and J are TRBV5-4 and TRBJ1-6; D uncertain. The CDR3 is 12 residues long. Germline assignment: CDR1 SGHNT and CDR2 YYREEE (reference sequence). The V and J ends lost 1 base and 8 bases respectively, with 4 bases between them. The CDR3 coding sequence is TGTGCCAGCAGCTTGATAGATTCACCCCTCCACTTT. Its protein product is CASSLIDSPLHF.

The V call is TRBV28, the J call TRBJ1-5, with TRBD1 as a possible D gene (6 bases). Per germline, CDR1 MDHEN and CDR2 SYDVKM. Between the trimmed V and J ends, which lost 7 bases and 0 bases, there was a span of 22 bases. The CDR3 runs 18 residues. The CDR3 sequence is CASTWGRGHPYSNQPQHF. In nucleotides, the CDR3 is TGTGCCAGCACTTGGGGGAGGGGACACCCTTATAGCAATCAGCCCCAGCATTTT.

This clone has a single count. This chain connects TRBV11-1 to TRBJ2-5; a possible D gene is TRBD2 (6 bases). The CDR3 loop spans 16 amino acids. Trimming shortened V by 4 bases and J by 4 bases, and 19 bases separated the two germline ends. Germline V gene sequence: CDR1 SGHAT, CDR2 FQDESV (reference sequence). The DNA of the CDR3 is TGTGCCAGCAGCTCTCCATATGGAGGGGAGCGAGAGACCCAGTACTTC. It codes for CASSSPYGGERETQYF.

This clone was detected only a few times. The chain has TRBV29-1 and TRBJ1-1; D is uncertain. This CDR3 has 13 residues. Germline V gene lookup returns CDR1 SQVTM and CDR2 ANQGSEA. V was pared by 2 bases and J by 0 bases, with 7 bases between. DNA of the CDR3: TGCAGCGTTGAACGGTTTATGAACACTGAAGCTTTCTTT. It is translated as CSVERFMNTEAFF. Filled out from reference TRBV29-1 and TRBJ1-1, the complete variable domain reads SAVISQKPSRDICQRGTSLTIQCQVDSQVTMMFWYRQQPGQSLTLIATANQGSEATYESGFVIDKFPISRPNLTFSTLTVSNMSPEDSSIYLCSVERFMNTEAFFGQGTRLTVV.

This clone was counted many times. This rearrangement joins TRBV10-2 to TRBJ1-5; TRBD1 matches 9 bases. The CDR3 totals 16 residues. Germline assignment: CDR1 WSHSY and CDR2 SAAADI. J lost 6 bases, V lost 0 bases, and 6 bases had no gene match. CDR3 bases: TGCGCCAGCAGTGAGTCTGGACAGGGGTCAAGTCAGCCCCAGCATTTT. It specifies CASSESGQGSSQPQHF.

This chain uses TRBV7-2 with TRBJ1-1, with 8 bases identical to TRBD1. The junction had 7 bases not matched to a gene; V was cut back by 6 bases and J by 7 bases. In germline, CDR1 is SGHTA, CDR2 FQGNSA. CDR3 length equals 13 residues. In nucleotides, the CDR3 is TGTGCCAGCAGACTGCAGGGGGCTGTTGAAGCTTTCTTT. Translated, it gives CASRLQGAVEAFF.

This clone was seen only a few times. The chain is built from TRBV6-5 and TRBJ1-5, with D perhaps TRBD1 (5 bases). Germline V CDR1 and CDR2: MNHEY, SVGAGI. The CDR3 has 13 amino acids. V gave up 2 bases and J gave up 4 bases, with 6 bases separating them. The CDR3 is CASSYRGNQPQHF. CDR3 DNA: TGTGCCAGCAGTTACAGGGGAAATCAGCCCCAGCATTTT.

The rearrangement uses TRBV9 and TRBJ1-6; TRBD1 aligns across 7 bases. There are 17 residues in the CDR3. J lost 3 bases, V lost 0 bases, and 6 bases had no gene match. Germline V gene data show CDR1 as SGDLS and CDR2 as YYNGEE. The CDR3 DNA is TGTGCCAGCAGCGTAGATAACAGGGGCTACTATAATTCACCCCTCCACTTT. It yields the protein CASSVDNRGYYNSPLHF. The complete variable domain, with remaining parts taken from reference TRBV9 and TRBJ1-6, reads DSGVTQTPKHLITATGQRVTLRCSPRSGDLSVYWYQQSLDQGLQFLIQYYNGEERAKGNILERFSAQQFPDLHSELNLSSLELGDSALYFCASSVDNRGYYNSPLHFGNGTRLTVT.

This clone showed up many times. The chain's CDR3 is CASTWTSTDTQYF. CDR3 nucleotides: TGTGCCAGCACCTGGACTAGCACAGATACGCAGTATTTT. This rearrangement joins TRBV7-9 to TRBJ2-3; tentatively, D is TRBD2 (5 bases). The V gene lost 7 bases and the J gene lost 0 bases, with 8 bases spanning the gap. The CDR3 covers 13 residues. Looked up from germline, CDR1 is SEHNR and CDR2 is FQNEAQ (reference sequence).

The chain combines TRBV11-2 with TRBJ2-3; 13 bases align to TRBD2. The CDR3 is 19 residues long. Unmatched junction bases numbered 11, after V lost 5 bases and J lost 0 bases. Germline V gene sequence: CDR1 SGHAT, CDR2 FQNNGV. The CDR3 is CASSPSGTSGVYSTDTQYF. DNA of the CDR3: TGTGCCAGCAGCCCCTCCGGGACTAGCGGGGTTTATAGCACAGATACGCAGTATTTT.

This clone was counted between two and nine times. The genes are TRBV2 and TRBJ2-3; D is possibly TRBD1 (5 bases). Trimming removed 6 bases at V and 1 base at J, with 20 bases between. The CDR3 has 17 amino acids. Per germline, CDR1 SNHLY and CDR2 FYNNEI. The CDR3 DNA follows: TGTGCCAGCAGAAGAATTACGCAGGGATTTCGCACAGATACGCAGTATTTT. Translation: CASRRITQGFRTDTQYF.

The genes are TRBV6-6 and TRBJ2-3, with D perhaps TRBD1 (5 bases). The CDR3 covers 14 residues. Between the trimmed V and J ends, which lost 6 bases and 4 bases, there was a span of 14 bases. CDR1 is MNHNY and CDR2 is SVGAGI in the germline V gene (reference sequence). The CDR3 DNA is TGTGCCAGCAGCCCTATTAAAGGGGCAGATACGCAGTATTTT. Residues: CASSPIKGADTQYF.

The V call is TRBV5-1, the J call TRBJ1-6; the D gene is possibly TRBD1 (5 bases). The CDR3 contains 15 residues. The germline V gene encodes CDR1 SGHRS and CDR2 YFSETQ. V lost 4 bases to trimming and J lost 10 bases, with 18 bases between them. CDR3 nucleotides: TGCGCCAGCAGCCCCCTTGTCGGGGGAGAGTCACCCCTCCACTTT. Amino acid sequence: CASSPLVGGESPLHF.

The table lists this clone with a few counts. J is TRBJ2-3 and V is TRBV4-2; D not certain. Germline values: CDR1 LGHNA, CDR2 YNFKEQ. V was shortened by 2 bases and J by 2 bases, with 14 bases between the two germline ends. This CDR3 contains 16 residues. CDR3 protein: CASSQPSPGSTDTQYF. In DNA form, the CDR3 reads TGTGCCAGCAGCCAACCCTCCCCCGGTTCCACAGATACGCAGTATTTT.

The CDR3 DNA follows: TGTGCCAGCAGTTTGGCCACCAAAGGGGGTGAAAAACTGTTTTTT. Translated: CASSLATKGGEKLFF. The rearrangement links TRBV28 to TRBJ1-4; D is possibly TRBD1 (6 bases). Germline CDR1 MDHEN, CDR2 SYDVKM. CDR3 length equals 15 residues. V was shortened by 3 bases and J by 7 bases, with 15 bases between the two germline ends.

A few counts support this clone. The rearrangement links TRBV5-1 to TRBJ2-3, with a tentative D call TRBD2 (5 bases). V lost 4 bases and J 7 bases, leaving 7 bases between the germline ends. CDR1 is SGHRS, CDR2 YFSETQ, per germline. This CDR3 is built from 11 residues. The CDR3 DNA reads TGCGCCAGCAGCCCGGACTATACGCAGTATTTT. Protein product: CASSPDYTQYF.

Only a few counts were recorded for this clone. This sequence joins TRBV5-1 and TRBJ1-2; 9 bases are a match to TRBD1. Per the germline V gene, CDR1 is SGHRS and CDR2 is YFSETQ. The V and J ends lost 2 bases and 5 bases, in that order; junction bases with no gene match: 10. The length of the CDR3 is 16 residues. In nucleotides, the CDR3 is TGCGCCAGCAGCTTTGACTGGGACAGGGTGCGGTATGGCTACACCTTC. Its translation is CASSFDWDRVRYGYTF.

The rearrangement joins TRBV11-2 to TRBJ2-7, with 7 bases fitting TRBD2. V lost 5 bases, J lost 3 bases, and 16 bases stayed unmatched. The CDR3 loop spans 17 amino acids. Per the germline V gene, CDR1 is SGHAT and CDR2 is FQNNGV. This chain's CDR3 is CASSKKLRTRSGYEQYF. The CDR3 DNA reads TGTGCCAGCAGCAAAAAACTCAGGACTAGAAGCGGCTACGAGCAGTACTTC.